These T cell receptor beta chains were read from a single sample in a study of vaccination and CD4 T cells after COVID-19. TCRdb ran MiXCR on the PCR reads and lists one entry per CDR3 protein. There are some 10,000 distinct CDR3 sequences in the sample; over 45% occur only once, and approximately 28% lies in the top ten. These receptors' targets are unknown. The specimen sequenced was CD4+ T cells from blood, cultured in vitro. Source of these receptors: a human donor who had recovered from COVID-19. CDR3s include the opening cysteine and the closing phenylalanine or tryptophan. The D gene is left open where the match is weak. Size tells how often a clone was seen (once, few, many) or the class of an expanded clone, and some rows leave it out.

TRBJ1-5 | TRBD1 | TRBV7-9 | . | CASSSTGTGFNQPQHF | TGTGCCAGCAGCTCGACCGGGACAGGATTCAATCAGCCCCAGCATTTT
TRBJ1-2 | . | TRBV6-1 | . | CASVDRPYPGGYTF | TGTGCCAGCGTGGACCGGCCATATCCGGGAGGCTACACCTTC
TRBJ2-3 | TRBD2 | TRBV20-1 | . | CSARTSTTQYF | TGCAGTGCTCGGACTAGTACTACGCAGTATTTT
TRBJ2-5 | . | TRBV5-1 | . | CASSWTTKETQYF | TGCGCCAGCAGCTGGACTACTAAAGAGACCCAGTACTTC
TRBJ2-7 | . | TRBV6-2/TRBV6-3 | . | CASSFLTAYEQYF | TGTGCCAGCAGTTTCTTAACGGCCTACGAGCAGTACTTC
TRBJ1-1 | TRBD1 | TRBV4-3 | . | CASSQEGTGSFTEAFF | TGCGCCAGCAGCCAAGAGGGGACAGGGTCTTTCACTGAAGCTTTCTTT
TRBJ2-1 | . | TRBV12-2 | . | CASRPTSGGAGRNNEQFF | TGTGCAAGTCGCCCAACTAGCGGGGGGGCCGGGAGAAACAATGAGCAGTTCTTC
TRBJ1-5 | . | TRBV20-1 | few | CSASSRVGNNQPQHF | TGCAGTGCTAGCAGCAGGGTTGGGAACAATCAGCCCCAGCATTTT
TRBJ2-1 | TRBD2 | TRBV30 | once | CAWSVFAGGLNEQFF | TGTGCCTGGAGTGTGTTTGCGGGGGGCCTCAATGAGCAGTTCTTC
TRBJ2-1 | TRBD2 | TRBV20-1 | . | CSASRTSGGVTSWNEQFF | TGCAGTGCTAGCCGGACTAGCGGGGGGGTAACCTCGTGGAATGAGCAGTTCTTC
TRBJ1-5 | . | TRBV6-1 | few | CASSGPGLLGGNQPQHF | TGTGCCAGCAGTGGGCCGGGACTGCTGGGGGGCAATCAGCCCCAGCATTTT
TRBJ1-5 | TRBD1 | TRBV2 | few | CASNEQGIGNQPQHF | TGTGCCAGCAACGAACAGGGGATAGGCAATCAGCCCCAGCATTTT
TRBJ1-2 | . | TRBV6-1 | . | CASRPTGGSYGYTF | TGTGCCAGCAGACCCACGGGGGGCAGTTATGGCTACACCTTC
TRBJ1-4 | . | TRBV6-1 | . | CASASGGRSKKLFF | TGTGCCAGTGCGAGCGGGGGGCGATCTAAAAAACTGTTTTTT
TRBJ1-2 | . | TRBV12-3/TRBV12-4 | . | CASSVGPGQGLESYTF | .
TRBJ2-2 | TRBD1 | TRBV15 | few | CATSSPGTGGNTGELFF | TGTGCCACCAGCAGCCCCGGGACAGGGGGGAACACCGGGGAGCTGTTTTTT
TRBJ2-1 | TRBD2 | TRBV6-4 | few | CASRQLGGSEQFF | TGTGCCAGCAGGCAACTGGGGGGGTCAGAGCAGTTCTTC
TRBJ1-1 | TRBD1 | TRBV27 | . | CASSLGRGYTEAFF | TGTGCCAGCAGTTTAGGCAGGGGGTATACTGAAGCTTTCTTT
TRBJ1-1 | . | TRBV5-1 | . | CASRYEALMNTEAFF | TGCGCCAGCAGATATGAGGCCCTGATGAACACTGAAGCTTTCTTT
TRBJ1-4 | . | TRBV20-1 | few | CSANDGTEKLFF | TGCAGTGCAAACGACGGGACGGAAAAACTGTTTTTT
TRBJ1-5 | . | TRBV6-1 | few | CASSEARTDNQPQHF | TGTGCCAGCAGTGAAGCGCGGACAGATAATCAGCCCCAGCATTTT
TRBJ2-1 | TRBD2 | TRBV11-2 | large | CASSLLAGGAYNEQFF | TGTGCCAGCAGCTTACTAGCGGGGGGCGCGTACAATGAGCAGTTCTTC
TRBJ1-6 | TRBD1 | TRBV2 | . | CASSTGQGNSPLHF | TGTGCCAGCAGCACGGGACAGGGAAATTCACCCCTCCACTTT
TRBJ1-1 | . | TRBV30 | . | CAWRDRGGPTGTEAFF | TGTGCCTGGAGGGACCGAGGGGGTCCGACTGGCACTGAAGCTTTCTTT
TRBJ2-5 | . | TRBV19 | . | CASSSTGGGGWETQYF | TGTGCCAGTAGTTCGACCGGGGGCGGGGGTTGGGAGACCCAGTACTTC
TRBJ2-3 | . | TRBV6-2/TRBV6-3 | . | CASSSSGDWGDTQYF | TGTGCCAGCAGTTCCTCCGGCGACTGGGGGGATACGCAGTATTTT
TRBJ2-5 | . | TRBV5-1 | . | CASSTLAGETQYF | TGCGCCAGCAGCACCCTGGCGGGAGAGACCCAGTACTTC
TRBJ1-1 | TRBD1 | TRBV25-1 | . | CASSEQGGGEAFF | TGTGCCAGCAGTGAACAGGGGGGGGGTGAAGCTTTCTTT
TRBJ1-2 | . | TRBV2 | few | CASRIQGLPNYGYTF | TGTGCCAGCAGGATCCAGGGACTCCCGAACTATGGCTACACCTTC
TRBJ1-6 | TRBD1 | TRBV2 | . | CASSETGGFSPLHF | TGTGCCAGCAGTGAGACAGGGGGATTTTCACCCCTCCACTTT
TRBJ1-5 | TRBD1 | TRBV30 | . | CAWSAQTGGNQPQHF | TGTGCCTGGAGTGCCCAGACAGGGGGCAATCAGCCCCAGCATTTT
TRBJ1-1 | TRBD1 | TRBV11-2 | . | CASSLGGQGAFF | TGTGCCAGCAGCTTAGGAGGACAGGGGGCTTTCTTT
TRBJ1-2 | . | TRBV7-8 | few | CASSLVFRIAGDNYGYTF | TGTGCCAGCAGCTTAGTCTTTAGAATTGCAGGGGATAACTATGGCTACACCTTC